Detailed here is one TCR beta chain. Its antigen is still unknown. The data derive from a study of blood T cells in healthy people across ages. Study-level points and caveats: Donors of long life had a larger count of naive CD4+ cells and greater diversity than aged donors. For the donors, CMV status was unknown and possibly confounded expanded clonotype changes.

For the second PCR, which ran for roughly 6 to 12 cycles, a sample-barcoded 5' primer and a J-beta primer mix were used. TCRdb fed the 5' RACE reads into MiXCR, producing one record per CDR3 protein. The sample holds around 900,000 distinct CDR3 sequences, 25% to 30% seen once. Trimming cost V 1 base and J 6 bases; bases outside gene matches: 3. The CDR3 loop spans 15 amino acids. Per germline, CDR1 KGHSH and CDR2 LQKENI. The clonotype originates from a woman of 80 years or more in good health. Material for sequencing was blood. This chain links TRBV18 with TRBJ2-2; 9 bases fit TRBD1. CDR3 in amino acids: CASSPRTGASGELFF. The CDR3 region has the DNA TGTGCCAGCTCACCACGGACAGGGGCATCCGGGGAGCTGTTTTTT.